This T cell receptor beta chain derives from a study of cytomegalovirus exposure and HLA in healthy donors. The V gene's germline CDR1 is SGHRS and CDR2 YFSETQ. This CDR3 region has 15 residues. Trimming removed 0 bases from V and 2 bases from J, with 12 bases in between. The PCR made use of 60 Vbeta and 13 Jbeta primers. Profiling relied on immunoSEQ multiplex PCR, and the TCRdb table lists in-frame clones only, not all of them. This table holds around 300,000 clones, around two thirds found once. Only one count was recorded for this clone. Antigen unknown. Study-wide points: A cluster of highly shared sequence variants was likely a sequencing artifact.

The V gene is TRBV5-1, the J gene TRBJ2-7; maybe TRBD2 (6 bases). Material: PBMCs. This receptor was obtained from a female donor in good health and CMV-seronegative. This chain's CDR3 is CASSLDPGTPYEQYF. CDR3 sequence (DNA): TGCGCCAGCAGCTTGGATCCAGGGACTCCCTACGAGCAGTACTTC.